This T cell receptor (beta chain) is drawn from a study of blood T cell repertoires in COVID-19. About the study: Both acute and convalescent COVID-19 samples were obtained from the United States, Italy and Spain.

Comment on this clone: Other DNA sequences of this sample code for an identical CDR3.

Per the study methods: Amplified reference gene primers provided the basis for estimating nucleated cell counts. TCRdb keeps only in-frame clones here, not all; method: immunoSEQ multiplex PCR. Clonal size and the V and J genes are those of that table, whereas D and trimming came from the DNA. The sample has under 80,000 clones, roughly nine tenths seen once. Trimming removed 1 base from V and 4 bases from J, with 14 bases in between. The CDR3 sequence is 15 residues long. Germline CDR1 SGHAT, CDR2 FQNNGV. This sequence was found in a man aged 65-85 years with active COVID-19. This chain uses TRBV11-2 with TRBJ2-7; TRBD1 might be the D (6 bases). The sample was peripheral blood. The CDR3 DNA sequence: TGTGCCAGCAGCTTAGGGACAGTGGGGGCGTACGAGCAGTACTTC. This translates into CASSLGTVGAYEQYF.